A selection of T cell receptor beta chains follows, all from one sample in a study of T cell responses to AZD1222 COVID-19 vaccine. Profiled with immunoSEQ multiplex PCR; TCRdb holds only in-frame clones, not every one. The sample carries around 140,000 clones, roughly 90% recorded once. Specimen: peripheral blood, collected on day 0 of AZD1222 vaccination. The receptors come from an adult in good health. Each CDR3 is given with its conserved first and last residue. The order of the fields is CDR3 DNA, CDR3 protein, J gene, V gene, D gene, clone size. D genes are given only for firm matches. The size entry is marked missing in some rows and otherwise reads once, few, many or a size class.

CDR3nt: TGTGCCAGCAGTGATGGGACCAACGGACTGTTAAACACCATATATTTT; CDR3aa: CASSDGTNGLLNTIYF; j_gene: TRBJ1-3; v_gene: TRBV6-1; d_gene: .; abundance: .
CDR3nt: TGCAGCGTTAGCAGGCCGGCGAACACTGAAGCTTTCTTT; CDR3aa: CSVSRPANTEAFF; j_gene: TRBJ1-1; v_gene: TRBV29-1; d_gene: .; abundance: .
CDR3nt: TGTGCCTGGAATCAACAGGGGAACGGGGAGCTGTTTTTT; CDR3aa: CAWNQQGNGELFF; j_gene: TRBJ2-2; v_gene: TRBV30; d_gene: TRBD1; abundance: .
CDR3nt: TGTGCCCTCCCCCCATGGTCTTACACCGGGGAGCTGTTTTTT; CDR3aa: CALPPWSYTGELFF; j_gene: TRBJ2-2; v_gene: TRBV7-9; d_gene: .; abundance: .
CDR3nt: TGTGCCAGCAGCCCTACCTTCGGGGGGGGGATTAATCAGCCCCAGCATTTT; CDR3aa: CASSPTFGGGINQPQHF; j_gene: TRBJ1-5; v_gene: TRBV27; d_gene: .; abundance: .
CDR3nt: TGTGCCAGCAGCCTTTCAGGCCTCACTGAAGCTTTCTTT; CDR3aa: CASSLSGLTEAFF; j_gene: TRBJ1-1; v_gene: TRBV12-3/TRBV12-4; d_gene: .; abundance: .
CDR3nt: TGTGCCAGCAGGGCATTCCAGGGGAACACCATATATTTT; CDR3aa: CASRAFQGNTIYF; j_gene: TRBJ1-3; v_gene: TRBV6-5; d_gene: .; abundance: .
CDR3nt: TGTGCCACCAGCAGGAATTCCGGGACAGGGATTGAGCAGTACTTC; CDR3aa: CATSRNSGTGIEQYF; j_gene: TRBJ2-7; v_gene: TRBV15; d_gene: TRBD1; abundance: .
CDR3nt: TGCGCCAGCAGCCAAGATGGGGATTACGAGCAGTACTTC; CDR3aa: CASSQDGDYEQYF; j_gene: TRBJ2-7; v_gene: TRBV4-1; d_gene: .; abundance: .
CDR3nt: TGTGCCAGCAGTGAAACAGGGGCTGGAAACACCATATATTTT; CDR3aa: CASSETGAGNTIYF; j_gene: TRBJ1-3; v_gene: TRBV6-1; d_gene: TRBD1; abundance: .
CDR3nt: TGTGCCATCAGTGAGGGGGACTCTTTACATGAGCAGTTCTTC; CDR3aa: CAISEGDSLHEQFF; j_gene: TRBJ2-1; v_gene: TRBV10-3; d_gene: .; abundance: .
CDR3nt: TGTGCCAGCAGCTACAGGTCCGGGGAGCTGTTTTTT; CDR3aa: CASSYRSGELFF; j_gene: TRBJ2-2; v_gene: TRBV3-1/TRBV3-2; d_gene: .; abundance: .
CDR3nt: TGTGCCAGCATTGGACAGGGGCGTAAGACCCAGTACTTC; CDR3aa: CASIGQGRKTQYF; j_gene: TRBJ2-5; v_gene: TRBV7-8; d_gene: TRBD1; abundance: .
CDR3nt: TGTGCCAGCAGCCAAGAAACAAGGACACAAAATGAAAAACTGTTTTTT; CDR3aa: CASSQETRTQNEKLFF; j_gene: TRBJ1-4; v_gene: TRBV3-1/TRBV3-2; d_gene: .; abundance: once
CDR3nt: TGTGCCAGCAGCTCGGACAGGGCGGGAAACGGCTACACCTTC; CDR3aa: CASSSDRAGNGYTF; j_gene: TRBJ1-2; v_gene: TRBV7-8; d_gene: TRBD1; abundance: .
CDR3nt: TGTGCCAGCAGCCAAGGGAACCCCACAAAGCCGAACTATGGCTACACCTTC; CDR3aa: CASSQGNPTKPNYGYTF; j_gene: TRBJ1-2; v_gene: TRBV4-2; d_gene: .; abundance: .
CDR3nt: TGCGCCAGCAGCTTCGGGCAGGGGGCGCGAAGAACTGAAGCTTTCTTT; CDR3aa: CASSFGQGARRTEAFF; j_gene: TRBJ1-1; v_gene: TRBV5-1; d_gene: TRBD1; abundance: .
CDR3nt: TGCGCCAGCAGCTTGCCCGAGAACACTGAAGCTTTCTTT; CDR3aa: CASSLPENTEAFF; j_gene: TRBJ1-1; v_gene: TRBV5-1; d_gene: .; abundance: once
CDR3nt: TGTGCCAGCAGCTTAGATCGGGGCGGGGAGCTGTTTTTT; CDR3aa: CASSLDRGGELFF; j_gene: TRBJ2-2; v_gene: TRBV11-2; d_gene: .; abundance: .
CDR3nt: TGCGCCAGCTCGACCGACTTGGGACAGGCAGAAGCTTTCTTT; CDR3aa: CASSTDLGQAEAFF; j_gene: TRBJ1-1; v_gene: TRBV5-1; d_gene: TRBD1; abundance: .
CDR3nt: TGTGCCAGCAGCCAGCGGGGGGGAAACACAGATACGCAGTATTTT; CDR3aa: CASSQRGGNTDTQYF; j_gene: TRBJ2-3; v_gene: TRBV7-9; d_gene: TRBD2; abundance: .
CDR3nt: TGTGCCAGCTCACCACCGGGGGGGAAGGATGAAAAACTGTTTTTT; CDR3aa: CASSPPGGKDEKLFF; j_gene: TRBJ1-4; v_gene: TRBV18; d_gene: .; abundance: .